This TCR beta chain was captured in a study of shared T cell receptors in the human thymus. The length of the CDR3 is 19 residues. V shed 2 bases and J shed 0 bases, with 20 bases lying between them. The germline V gene encodes CDR1 MNHNS and CDR2 SASEGT. This clone was counted a single time. Clones were sequenced by immunoSEQ multiplex PCR, and TCRdb holds only the in-frame ones, with some missing. The sample lists about 730,000 clones, approximately 85% occurring once. These data were also filed under a second study, of human thymus T cells.

The rearrangement uses TRBV6-1 and TRBJ1-5; no clear D. The material sequenced was thymocytes. The receptor comes from a girl younger than two with a congenital heart defect. The CDR3 sequence: CASSERNSLQLNSNQPQHF. The DNA for the CDR3 is TGTGCCAGCAGTGAACGTAACAGCTTACAACTGAATAGCAATCAGCCCCAGCATTTT.